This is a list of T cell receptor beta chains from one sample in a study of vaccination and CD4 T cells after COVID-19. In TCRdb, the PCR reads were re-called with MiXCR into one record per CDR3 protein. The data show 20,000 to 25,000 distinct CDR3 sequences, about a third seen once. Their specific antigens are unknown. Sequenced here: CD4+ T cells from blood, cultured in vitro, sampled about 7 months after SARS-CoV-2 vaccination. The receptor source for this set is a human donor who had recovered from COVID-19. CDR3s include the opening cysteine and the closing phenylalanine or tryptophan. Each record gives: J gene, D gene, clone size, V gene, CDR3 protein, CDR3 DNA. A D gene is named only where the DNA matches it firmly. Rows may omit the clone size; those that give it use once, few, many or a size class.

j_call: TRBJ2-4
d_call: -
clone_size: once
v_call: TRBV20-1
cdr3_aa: CSARERPPGNIQYF
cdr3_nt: TGCAGTGCTAGAGAAAGACCCCCGGGGAACATTCAGTACTTC

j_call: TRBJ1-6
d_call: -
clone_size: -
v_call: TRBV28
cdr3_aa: CASGPRNSPLHF
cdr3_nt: TGTGCCAGCGGACCCAGGAATTCACCCCTCCACTTT

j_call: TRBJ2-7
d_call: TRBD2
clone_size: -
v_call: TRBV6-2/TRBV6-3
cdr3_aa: CASRQSGAYEQYF
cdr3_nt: TGTGCCAGCAGACAAAGCGGGGCCTACGAGCAGTACTTC

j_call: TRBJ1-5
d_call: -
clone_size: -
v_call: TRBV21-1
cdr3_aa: CASSKKEVYSNQPQHF
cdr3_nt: TGTGCCAGCAGCAAAAAGGAGGTTTATAGCAATCAGCCCCAGCATTTT

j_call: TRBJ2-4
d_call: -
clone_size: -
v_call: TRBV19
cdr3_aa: CASSPKLSLAKNIQYF
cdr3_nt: TGTGCCAGTAGTCCTAAGCTGTCACTAGCCAAAAACATTCAGTACTTC

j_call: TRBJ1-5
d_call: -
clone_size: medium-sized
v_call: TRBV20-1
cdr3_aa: CSAREFHQPQHF
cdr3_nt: TGCAGTGCTAGAGAATTTCATCAGCCCCAGCATTTT

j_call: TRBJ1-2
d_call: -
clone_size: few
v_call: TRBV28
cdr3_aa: CASTTFAYDRLNYGYTF
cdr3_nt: TGTGCCAGCACAACGTTTGCTTATGACAGACTGAACTATGGCTACACCTTC

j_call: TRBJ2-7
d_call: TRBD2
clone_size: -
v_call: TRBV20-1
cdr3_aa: CSAESGKGEQYF
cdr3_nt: TGCAGTGCTGAAAGCGGGAAGGGCGAGCAGTACTTC

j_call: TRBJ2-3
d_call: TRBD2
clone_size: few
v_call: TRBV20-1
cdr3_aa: CSARVAGPADTQYF
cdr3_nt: TGCAGTGCTAGAGTAGCGGGACCTGCAGATACGCAGTATTTT

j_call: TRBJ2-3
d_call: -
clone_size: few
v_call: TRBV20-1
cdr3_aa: CSAPHPRADTQYF
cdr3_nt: TGCAGTGCTCCCCATCCCCGGGCAGATACGCAGTATTTT

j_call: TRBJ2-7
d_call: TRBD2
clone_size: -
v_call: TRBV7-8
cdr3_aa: CASSSGLAGGQDRRGQYF
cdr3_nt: TGTGCCAGCAGCTCGGGACTAGCGGGAGGGCAGGATCGTCGTGGGCAGTACTTC

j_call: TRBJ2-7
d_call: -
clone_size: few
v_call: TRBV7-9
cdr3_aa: CASSLGLGNSLTGQYF
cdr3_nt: TGTGCCAGCAGCTTAGGTTTGGGTAATTCCCTGACAGGGCAGTACTTC

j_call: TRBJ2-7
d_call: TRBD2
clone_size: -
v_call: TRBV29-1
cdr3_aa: CSVGWGGSYEQYF
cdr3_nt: TGCAGCGTTGGCTGGGGGGGATCCTACGAGCAGTACTTC

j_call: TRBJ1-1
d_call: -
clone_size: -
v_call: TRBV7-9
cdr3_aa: CASTPGSTGEAFF
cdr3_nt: TGTGCCAGCACCCCAGGTTCTACGGGAGAAGCTTTCTTT

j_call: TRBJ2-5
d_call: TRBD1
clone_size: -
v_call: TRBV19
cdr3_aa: CASSHTGTGGRDQYF
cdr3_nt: TGTGCCAGTAGTCATACCGGGACAGGGGGCCGGGACCAGTACTTC

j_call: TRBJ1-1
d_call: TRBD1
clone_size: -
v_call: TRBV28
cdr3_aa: CASSLRGPEAFF
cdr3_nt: TGTGCCAGCAGTTTAAGGGGGCCTGAAGCTTTCTTT